This paragraph reports one TCR beta chain. Its antigen is unidentified. The entry originates in a study of OX40 agonist ivuxolimab in advanced cancers. Study details: In this cohort, patients received ivuxolimab, an agonistic anti-OX40 (CD134) antibody. Whole-study results and caveats: Clones of CD4+ and CD8+ blood T cells grew by week 6 at doses of 0.1 to 3.0 mg/kg.

Sampling times: baseline, cycle 4 day 1, cycle 7 day 1. Here immunoSEQ multiplex PCR was the method, and the copy in TCRdb shows in-frame clones only, minus some. This table holds around 84,000 clones, nearly 95% found once. Germline CDR1 SGDLS, CDR2 YYNGEE. J gave up 2 bases and V 4 bases, and 9 bases lay outside the gene matches. The CDR3 consists of 15 residues. The TCR originated in an adult with an advanced solid tumor such as melanoma, head and neck, liver or kidney cancer. This rearrangement joins TRBV9 to TRBJ2-7, with TRBD1 matching over 7 bases. The source material was CD4+ or CD8+ T cells sorted from blood, sampled in a trial of the OX40 agonist ivuxolimab. This CDR3 is CASSMAGTAAYEQYF. The CDR3 coding sequence is TGTGCCAGCAGCATGGCCGGGACAGCTGCCTACGAGCAGTACTTC. The entire variable domain, with the rest obtained from reference TRBV9 and TRBJ2-7, is as follows: DSGVTQTPKHLITATGQRVTLRCSPRSGDLSVYWYQQSLDQGLQFLIQYYNGEERAKGNILERFSAQQFPDLHSELNLSSLELGDSALYFCASSMAGTAAYEQYFGPGTRLTVT.